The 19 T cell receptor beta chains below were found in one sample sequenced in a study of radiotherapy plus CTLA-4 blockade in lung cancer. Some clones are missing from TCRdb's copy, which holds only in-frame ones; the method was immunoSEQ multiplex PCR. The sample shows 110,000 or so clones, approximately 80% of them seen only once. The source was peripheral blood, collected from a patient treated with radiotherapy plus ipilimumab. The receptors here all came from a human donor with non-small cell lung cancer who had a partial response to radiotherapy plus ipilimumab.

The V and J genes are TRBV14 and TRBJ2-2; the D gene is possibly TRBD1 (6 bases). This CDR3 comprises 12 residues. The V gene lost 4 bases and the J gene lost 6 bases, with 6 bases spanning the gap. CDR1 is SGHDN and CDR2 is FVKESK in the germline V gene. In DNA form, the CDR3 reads TGTGCCAGCAGCCGGGGGCCCGGGGAGCTGTTTTTT. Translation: CASSRGPGELFF.

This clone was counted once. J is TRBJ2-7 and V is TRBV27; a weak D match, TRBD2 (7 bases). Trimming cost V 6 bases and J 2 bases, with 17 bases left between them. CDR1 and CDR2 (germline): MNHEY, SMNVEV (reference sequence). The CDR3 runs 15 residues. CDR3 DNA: TGTGCCAGCAGCCCGGTCGGGGGGCTCACCTACGAGCAGTACTTC. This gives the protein CASSPVGGLTYEQYF.

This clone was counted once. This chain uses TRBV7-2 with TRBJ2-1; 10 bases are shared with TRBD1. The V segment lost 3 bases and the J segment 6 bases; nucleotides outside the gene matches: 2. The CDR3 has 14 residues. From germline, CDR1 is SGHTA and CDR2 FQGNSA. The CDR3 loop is CASSLDRGSNEQFF. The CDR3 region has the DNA TGTGCCAGCAGCTTGGACAGGGGGTCCAATGAGCAGTTCTTC.

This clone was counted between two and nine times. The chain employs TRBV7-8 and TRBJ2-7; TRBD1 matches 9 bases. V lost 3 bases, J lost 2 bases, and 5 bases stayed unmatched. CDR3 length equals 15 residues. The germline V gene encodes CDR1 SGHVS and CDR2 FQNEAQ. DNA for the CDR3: TGTGCCAGCAGCTTGAAGGACAGGGGACCCTACGAGCAGTACGTC. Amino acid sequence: CASSLKDRGPYEQYV.

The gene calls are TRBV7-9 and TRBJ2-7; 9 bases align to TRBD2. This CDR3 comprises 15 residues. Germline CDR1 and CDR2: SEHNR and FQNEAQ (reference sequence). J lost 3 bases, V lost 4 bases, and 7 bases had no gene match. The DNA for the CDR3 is TGTGCCAGCAGCTCGACTAGCGGAAGATTCTACGAGCAGTACGTC. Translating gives CASSSTSGRFYEQYV.

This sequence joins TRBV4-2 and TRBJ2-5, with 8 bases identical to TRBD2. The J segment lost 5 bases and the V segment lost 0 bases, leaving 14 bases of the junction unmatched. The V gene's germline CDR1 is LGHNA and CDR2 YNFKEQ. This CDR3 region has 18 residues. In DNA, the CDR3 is TGTGCCAGCAGCCAAGATTCTCGGGGGGGAGGTCCCCGGGAGACCCAGTACTTC. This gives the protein CASSQDSRGGGPRETQYF.

This CDR3 reads CASRTSGRAYEQYF. CDR3 sequence (DNA): TGTGCCAGCCGGACTAGCGGGAGGGCGTACGAGCAGTACTTC. The rearrangement joins TRBV6-5 to TRBJ2-7; TRBD2 matches at 15 bases. This CDR3 spans 14 amino acids. Germline CDR1 is MNHEY and CDR2 is SVGAGI. With V trimmed by 8 bases and J by 4 bases, 3 bases remained unmatched.

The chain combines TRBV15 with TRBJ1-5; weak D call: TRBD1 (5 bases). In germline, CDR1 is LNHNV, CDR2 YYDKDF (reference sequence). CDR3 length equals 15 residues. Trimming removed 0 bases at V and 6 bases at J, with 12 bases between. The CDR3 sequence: CATSREAAGGQPQHF. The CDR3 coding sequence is TGTGCCACCAGCAGAGAGGCGGCCGGGGGTCAGCCCCAGCATTTT. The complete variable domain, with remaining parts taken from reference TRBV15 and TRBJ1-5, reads DAMVIQNPRYQVTQFGKPVTLSCSQTLNHNVMYWYQQKSSQAPKLLFHYYDKDFNNEADTPDNFQSRRPNTSFCFLDIRSPGLGDTAMYLCATSREAAGGQPQHFGDGTRLSIL.

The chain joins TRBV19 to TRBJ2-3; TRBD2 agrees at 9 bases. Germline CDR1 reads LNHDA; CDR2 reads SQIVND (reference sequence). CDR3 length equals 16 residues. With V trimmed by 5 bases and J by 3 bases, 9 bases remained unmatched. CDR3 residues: CASSPRVSGSTDTQYF. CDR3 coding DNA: TGTGCCAGTAGTCCGCGGGTTAGCGGGAGTACAGATACGCAGTATTTT.

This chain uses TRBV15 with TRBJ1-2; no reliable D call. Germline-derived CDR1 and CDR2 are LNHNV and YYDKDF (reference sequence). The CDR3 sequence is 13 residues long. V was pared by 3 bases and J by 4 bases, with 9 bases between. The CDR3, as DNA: TGTGCCACCAGCAGCCCAAACAGCTATGGCTACACCTTC. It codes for CATSSPNSYGYTF.

CDR3 amino acids: CASSSQSGSYNEQFF. Written as DNA, the CDR3 is TGTGCCAGCAGTTCTCAAAGCGGCAGCTACAATGAGCAGTTCTTC. This sequence joins TRBV6-5 and TRBJ2-1; the D gene is possibly TRBD2 (5 bases). Trimming took 4 bases from V and 3 from J, leaving 13 bases between them. Germline assignment: CDR1 MNHEY and CDR2 SVGAGI. The CDR3 consists of 15 residues.

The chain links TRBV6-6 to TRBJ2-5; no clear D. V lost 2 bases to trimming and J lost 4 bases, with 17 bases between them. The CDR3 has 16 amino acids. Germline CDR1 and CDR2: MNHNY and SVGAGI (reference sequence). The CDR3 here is CASSYGLTPGPETQYF. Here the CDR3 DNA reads TGTGCCAGCAGTTACGGGCTCACCCCTGGCCCAGAGACCCAGTACTTC.

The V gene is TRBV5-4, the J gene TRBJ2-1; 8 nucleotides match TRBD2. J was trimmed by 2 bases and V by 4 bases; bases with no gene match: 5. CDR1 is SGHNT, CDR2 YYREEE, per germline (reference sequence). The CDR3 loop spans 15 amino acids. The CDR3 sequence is CASSRSGGAYNEQFF. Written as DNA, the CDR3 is TGTGCCAGCAGCCGCAGCGGGGGAGCCTACAATGAGCAGTTCTTC.

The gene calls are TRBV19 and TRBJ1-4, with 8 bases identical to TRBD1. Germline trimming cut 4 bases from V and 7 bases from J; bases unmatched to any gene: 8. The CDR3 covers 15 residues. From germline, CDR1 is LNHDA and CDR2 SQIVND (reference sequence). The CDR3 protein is CASSTRQGRSEKLFF. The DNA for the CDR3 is TGTGCCAGTAGTACCCGACAGGGGAGGAGTGAAAAACTGTTTTTT.

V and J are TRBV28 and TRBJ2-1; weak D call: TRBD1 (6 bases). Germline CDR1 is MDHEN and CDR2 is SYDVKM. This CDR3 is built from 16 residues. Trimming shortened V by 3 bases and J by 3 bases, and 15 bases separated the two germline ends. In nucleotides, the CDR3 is TGTGCCAGCAGTTTTTCTTCAGGGGTTCGCTACAATGAGCAGTTCTTC. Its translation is CASSFSSGVRYNEQFF.

CDR3 nucleotide sequence: TGTGCCAGCAGTGGGATGAGGGAATCGGGTGAGCAGTACTTC. Protein product: CASSGMRESGEQYF. The chain combines TRBV6-5 with TRBJ2-7; D may be TRBD2 (5 bases). The V gene lost 5 bases and the J gene lost 7 bases, with 18 bases spanning the gap. This CDR3 has 14 residues. CDR1 is MNHEY, CDR2 SVGAGI, per germline.

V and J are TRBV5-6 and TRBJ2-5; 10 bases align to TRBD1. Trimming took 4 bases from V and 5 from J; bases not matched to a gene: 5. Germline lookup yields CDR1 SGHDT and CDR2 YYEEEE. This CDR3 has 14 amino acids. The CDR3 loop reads CASSPTGGQETQYF. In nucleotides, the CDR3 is TGTGCCAGCAGCCCGACAGGGGGCCAGGAGACCCAGTACTTC.

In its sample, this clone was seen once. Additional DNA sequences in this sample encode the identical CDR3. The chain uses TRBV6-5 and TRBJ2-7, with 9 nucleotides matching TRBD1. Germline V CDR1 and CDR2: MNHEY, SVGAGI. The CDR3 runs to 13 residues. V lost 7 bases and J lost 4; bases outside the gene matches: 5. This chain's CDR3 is CASTPGQGYEQYF. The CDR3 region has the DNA TGTGCCAGCACCCCGGGACAGGGTTACGAGCAGTACTTC.

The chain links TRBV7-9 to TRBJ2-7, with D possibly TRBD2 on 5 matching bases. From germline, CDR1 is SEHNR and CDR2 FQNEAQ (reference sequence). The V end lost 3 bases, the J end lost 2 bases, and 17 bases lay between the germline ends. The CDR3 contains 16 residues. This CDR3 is CASSFVVSGLTYEQYF. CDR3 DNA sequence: TGTGCCAGCAGCTTCGTTGTCTCGGGGTTAACCTACGAGCAGTACTTC.